Described below is a single TCR beta chain sequence and its context. What antigen it recognizes has not been identified. It has no much larger one-base neighbor in the sample; base qualities were not kept. The sample belongs to a study of PD-1 blockade in classical Hodgkin lymphoma (dated by TCRdb to the early 2020s). Some background on the complete study: Nivolumab dosing was 3 mg/kg intravenously every 2 weeks, continuing until either disease progression or unacceptable toxicity. A peripheral blood immune signature of response to PD-1 blockade in classical Hodgkin lymphoma was defined using TCR beta sequencing and CyTOF.

Genomic DNA was isolated using the Qiagen DNeasy kit from unsorted PBMCs as well as from negatively selected CD4+ and CD8+ fractions. TCR beta CDR3 regions were subjected to amplification by immunoSEQ multiplex PCR with primers that anneal to V and J segments. Amplification bias was minimized using a synthetic immune receptor repertoire, and residual bias was removed computationally after sequencing. On the study's bioinformatics: Custom Python scripts were used to quantify repertoire diversity as the Shannon entropy index. The unsorted, CD4+ and CD8+ repertoires were each analyzed separately, with the exception of combined analyses, where CD4+ and CD8+ sequences were merged in silico. A clone counted as expanded when the clone's frequency after treatment rose at least 2-fold relative to C1D1, and clones undetected at baseline were given a pseudocount of 0.5. Clones with 0 or 1 copy at C1D1 were defined as singleton clones, while clones with 2 or more copies were defined as non-singleton clones. Clones expanded in unsorted samples were assigned a CD4+, CD8+ or unknown annotation through matching of protein sequences in sorted samples from the same patient. Diversity changes from C1D1 to C4D1 were tested in paired samples using Wilcoxon tests. TCRdb carries this immuneACCESS record with in-frame sequences only. Its versions omit some clonotypes, under half of them owing to an unresolved V gene in the studies checked, with the rest unexplained. V and J calls and clone size follow that table, whereas D and trimming were derived from the DNA. This sample has 10,000 to 15,000 clones in its table, and roughly 80% of those were observed once. The ten most abundant clones make up 1.5% to 2% of the sample.

Per the germline V gene, MNHNS is the CDR1 and SASEGT is the CDR2. The junction carries 19 bases between V and J, which are trimmed by 1 base and 0 bases respectively. The CDR3, from cysteine to phenylalanine, totals 19 residues. The CDR3 DNA has 57 bases and is translated from base 1. Reading the label with the study, this specimen's time point is: cycle 1 day 1 (C1D1), immediately before nivolumab initiation. All trial patients had relapsed after autologous stem cell transplantation, with cohorts A, B and C differing in prior brentuximab vedotin exposure. Using a Miltenyi CD4+ T cell isolation kit, CD4+ T cells were purified from thawed PBMCs through magnetic negative selection. The trial cohort comprised fewer than 65 patients with relapsed/refractory classical Hodgkin lymphoma whose best overall responses were complete response, partial response or progressive disease. In the multi-cohort phase II CheckMate 205 trial, trial patients received single-agent nivolumab. Best overall response was determined by an independent review committee according to the 2007 International Working Group response criteria. Trial PBMCs were obtained immediately prior to nivolumab initiation (C1D1) and on therapy at cycle 2 day 1 and cycle 4 day 1. Peripheral blood was collected in 8 mL Vacutainer Cell Preparation Tubes, from which PBMCs were isolated by centrifugation and then cryopreserved. Purified CD4+ and CD8+ fractions were generated only in cases for which an additional PBMC sample was available. On LS columns in a quadroMACS separator, the magnetically labelled cells were depleted, and the flow-through was collected as the purified fraction.

The study at large found these results: Baseline TCR diversity was reported to be lower in newly diagnosed patients than in healthy donors and to be lower still in relapsed/refractory patients. A significant rise by C4D1 was seen in CD4+ but not CD8+ TCR diversity (p=0.0027 vs p=0.16), with the rise being most apparent in complete responders (p=0.02). Lower diversity was seen in patients whose nivolumab began less than 1 year after ASCT, and these patients were left out of later analyses so that immune reconstitution would not confound the results. The study covered only a single clinical trial cohort, and the causes of the repertoire differences, possibly disease activity or prior therapy, were still not defined. Baseline diversity similar to that of newly diagnosed patients was observed in trial patients achieving complete response, whereas significantly lower diversity was observed in partial responders and progressors.

The starting material was CD4+ T cells from blood, obtained at baseline. The receptor comes from a human donor with classical Hodgkin lymphoma. The rearrangement joined TRBV6-1 to TRBJ1-5, with no reliable assignment of the D segment. The DNA sequence is given as TGTGCCAGCAGTGAAGAGACGCCCTGGGCGGATTATAGCAATCAGCCCCAGCATTTT. The resulting protein is CASSEETPWADYSNQPQHF.